This TCR beta chain emerged from a study of T-cell reconstitution after alpha-beta-depleted transplantation in children. Unique molecular identifiers were incorporated when the TCRbeta library was constructed. Each CDR3 protein is one row after TCRdb ran MiXCR on the PCR reads. Of around 130,000 distinct CDR3 sequences listed, about a tenth are singletons. This clonotype was seen more than once but under ten times. The antigen remains undetermined. The study's findings and limits: Diversity and T-cell counts at one year after transplant derived mostly from new T cells.

The TCR was taken from a girl in the first two years of life who had a stem cell transplant for combined immunodeficiency, so the T cells may come from the graft donor. The material was PBMCs, mostly from graft donor cells, obtained 180 days after TCRalphabeta/CD19-depleted stem cell transplant.

CDR3 amino acids: CASSPRTSINLEQFF. In DNA form, the CDR3 reads TGTGCCAGCAGCCCGCGGACTAGCATTAACCTCGAGCAGTTCTTC. The chain joins TRBV14 to TRBJ2-1; 8 bases align to TRBD2. The CDR3 consists of 15 residues. Germline assignment: CDR1 SGHDN and CDR2 FVKESK. V lost 4 bases, J lost 10 bases, and 12 bases stayed unmatched.